This entry lists 32 T cell receptor beta chains sequenced from one sample in a study of regulatory T cells in long-lasting Graves disease. The sample's time point: newly diagnosed GD, antithyroid drugs for less than 3 months. Construction of the TCR library relied on RNA isolated from PBMCs. Library construction for TCR beta used iRepertoire HTBI primers and Arm-PCR of CDR3 regions. In TCRdb, the multiplex PCR reads were re-called with MiXCR into one record per CDR3 protein. The data contain 560,000 or so distinct CDR3 sequences, roughly 16% of them singletons. The same sample was also used in a study of T cells in Graves' hyperthyroidism and ophthalmopathy.

The specimen comprised peripheral blood mononuclear cells (PBMCs), sampled at new diagnosis, from a patient treated with antithyroid drugs. Receptor source: a man between 18 and 35 years old with Graves disease.

In this sample, this clonotype turned up a few times. A junction end diverges from the germline sequence, so it may reflect a read error. The CDR3 DNA reads as TGTGCCAGCAGTTTAGGAGGGGGCCCAACCCACAGATACGCAGTATTT. Its protein is CASSLGGGPTHRYAVF. The V gene is TRBV12-3 or TRBV12-4, the J gene TRBJ2-3, with 7 bases matching TRBD1. The CDR3 covers 16 residues.

The chain uses TRBV6-2 or TRBV6-3 and TRBJ2-1, with D possibly TRBD1 on 6 matching bases. Germline V gives CDR1 MNHEY, CDR2 SVGEGT. The CDR3 totals 14 residues. V was clipped by 6 bases and J by 3 bases, with 12 bases between them. The CDR3 DNA reads as TGTGCCAGCAGACCCCGGACAGACTACAATGAGCAGTTCTTC. It specifies CASRPRTDYNEQFF.

This chain connects TRBV4-2 to TRBJ2-1; 9 nucleotides line up with TRBD2. This CDR3 is 16 amino acids long. V gave up 1 base and J gave up 8 bases; unmatched junction bases: 9. Per the germline V gene, CDR1 is LGHNA and CDR2 is YNFKEQ. CDR3 in amino acids: CASSQVVLAGLHEQFF. In DNA, the CDR3 is TGTGCCAGCAGCCAAGTGGTCCTAGCGGGGCTCCATGAGCAGTTCTTC.

The rearrangement uses TRBV19 and TRBJ2-2; D could derive from TRBD1 or TRBD2 (5 bases each). With 9 bases removed from V and 9 bases from J, the gap between germline ends came to 17 bases. This CDR3 is 13 amino acids long. Per the germline V gene, CDR1 is LNHDA and CDR2 is SQIVND (reference sequence). In nucleotides, the CDR3 is TGTGCCAGCTTCCCGGGGCCCTCATGGGAGCTGTTTTTT. Translating gives CASFPGPSWELFF.

This clonotype occurred many times. The chain is built from TRBV19 and TRBJ1-1; the D is unclear. Germline-derived CDR1 and CDR2 are LNHDA and SQIVND (reference sequence). Trimming cost V 4 bases and J 5 bases, with 14 bases left between them. The CDR3 extends over 14 amino acids. The CDR3 loop reads CASSKGGRWTEAFF. In DNA form, the CDR3 reads TGTGCCAGTAGTAAGGGTGGACGTTGGACTGAAGCTTTCTTT.

The chain recombines TRBV27 with TRBJ2-7; the match to TRBD2 covers 8 bases. The V gene's germline CDR1 is MNHEY and CDR2 SMNVEV (reference sequence). Trimming removed 6 bases from V and 4 bases from J; junction bases left unmatched: 11. The CDR3 runs to 15 residues. CDR3 loop: CASRQGVGGRYEQYF. Here the CDR3 DNA reads TGTGCCAGCAGACAAGGGGTTGGCGGGAGGTACGAGCAGTACTTC.

This clonotype was detected ten times or more. The rearrangement uses TRBV24-1 and TRBJ1-5, with D unresolved. This CDR3 is 12 amino acids long. V shed 2 bases and J shed 7 bases, with 5 bases lying between them. Germline CDR1 reads KGHDR; CDR2 reads SFDVKD. The CDR3 reads CATSDSGQPQHF. In DNA, the CDR3 is TGTGCCACCAGTGATTCAGGACAGCCCCAGCATTTT.

J is TRBJ1-5 and V is TRBV28, with D unclear. Trimming pared 4 bases from V and 5 bases from J, leaving 18 bases between. The CDR3 length is 16 residues. Germline V gene sequence: CDR1 MDHEN, CDR2 SYDVKM. The CDR3 loop is CASSYWQPSSDQPQHF. The CDR3 DNA follows: TGTGCCAGCAGTTATTGGCAGCCCTCCTCCGATCAGCCCCAGCATTTT.

The chain couples TRBV11-3 to TRBJ1-5, with a tentative D call TRBD1 (5 bases). The CDR3 covers 13 residues. Germline values: CDR1 SGHNT, CDR2 YENEEA. Trimming shortened V by 4 bases and J by 9 bases, and 13 bases separated the two germline ends. Written as DNA, the CDR3 is TGTGCCAGCAGCTCGGCGGGGGAATTGCCCCAGCATTTT. It codes for CASSSAGELPQHF. Full variable domain (missing parts from reference TRBV11-3 and TRBJ1-5): EAGVVQSPRYKIIEKKQPVAFWCNPISGHNTLYWYLQNLGQGPELLIRYENEEAVDDSQLPKDRFSAERLKGVDSTLKIQPAELGDSAVYLCASSSAGELPQHFGDGTRLSIL.

This clonotype was detected only a few times. The V and J genes are TRBV10-3 and TRBJ2-2; 10 bases are a match to TRBD2. The junction had 7 bases not matched to a gene; V was cut back by 8 bases and J by 1 base. This CDR3 is built from 16 residues. Germline V gives CDR1 ENHRY, CDR2 SYGVKD. CDR3 DNA sequence: TGTGCCATCCGGGGGAGGACTAGCGGGAACACCGGGGAGCTGTTTTTT. Translated: CAIRGRTSGNTGELFF.

This clonotype was seen at least ten times. The rearrangement uses TRBV2 and TRBJ1-1; 8 nucleotides align to TRBD1. The V and J ends lost 7 bases and 5 bases, in that order; junction bases with no gene match: 9. Per the germline V gene, CDR1 is SNHLY and CDR2 is FYNNEI. There are 14 residues in the CDR3. CDR3 sequence (DNA): TGTGCCAGCAAAGGAGACAGGGGAGAGACTGAAGCTTTCTTT. The encoded protein is CASKGDRGETEAFF.

V gene TRBV30 combines with J gene TRBJ1-2; no clear D. V lost 0 bases to trimming and J lost 7 bases, with 12 bases between them. Germline lookup yields CDR1 GTSNPN and CDR2 SVGIG (reference sequence). There are 13 residues in the CDR3. CDR3 loop: CAWSVRLSGGYTF. For the CDR3, the DNA is TGTGCCTGGAGTGTACGACTTTCCGGTGGCTACACCTTC.

V and J are TRBV7-9 and TRBJ2-5; 13 bases map to TRBD2. CDR1 is SEHNR and CDR2 is FQNEAQ in the germline V gene (reference sequence). CDR3 length equals 16 residues. V trimming: 4 bases; J trimming: 5 bases; junction bases outside the gene matches: 7. CDR3 sequence reads: CASSSPWTSGSETQYF. DNA of the CDR3: TGTGCCAGCAGCTCCCCATGGACTAGCGGGAGCGAGACCCAGTACTTC.

V is TRBV6-5 and J is TRBJ2-3; TRBD2 matches at 12 bases. The CDR3 is made up of 18 amino acids. Germline V lookup: CDR1 MNHEY, CDR2 SVGAGI. Germline trimming cut 4 bases from V and 5 bases from J; bases unmatched to any gene: 13. The CDR3 DNA sequence: TGTGCCAGCAGTTCACCCCTAGGACTAGCGGGACTAGGAGATACGCAGTATTTT. Translation gives CASSSPLGLAGLGDTQYF.

The V gene is TRBV6-5, the J gene TRBJ2-3; D unresolved. Looked up from germline, CDR1 is MNHEY and CDR2 is SVGAGI. The CDR3 extends over 15 amino acids. V shed 2 bases and J shed 4 bases, with 13 bases lying between them. Here the CDR3 DNA reads TGTGCCAGCAGTTACAGATCACTCGTAGCAGATACGCAGTATTTT. Its protein is CASSYRSLVADTQYF.

This clonotype was seen at least ten times. The V gene is TRBV5-1, the J gene TRBJ2-5, with D maybe TRBD2 (5 bases). Trimming shortened V by 5 bases and J by 5 bases, and 16 bases separated the two germline ends. The CDR3 is 14 amino acids. Germline assignment: CDR1 SGHRS and CDR2 YFSETQ. Here the CDR3 DNA reads TGCGCCAGCAGTATCGGACGGGGTGGGGAGACCCAGTACTTC. The encoded protein is CASSIGRGGETQYF.

The genes are TRBV5-5 and TRBJ2-1; 8 bases align to TRBD1. Per germline, CDR1 SGHKS and CDR2 YYEKEE (reference sequence). After removal of 1 base from V and 5 bases from J, the junction contained 8 bases not matched to a gene. The CDR3 length is 16 residues. CDR3 coding DNA: TGTGCCAGCAGCTTGCAGGGGGCGCGGAAAGACAATGAGCAGTTCTTC. It codes for CASSLQGARKDNEQFF.

In its sample, this clonotype was seen a few times. This rearrangement joins TRBV5-8 to TRBJ1-1; no clear D gene. V lost 7 bases to trimming and J lost 0 bases, with 22 bases between them. In germline, CDR1 is SGHTS, CDR2 YDEGEE. The CDR3 totals 17 residues. The CDR3 region has the DNA TGTGCCAGCCCAACCCGCGGCTATGTAGCATTGAACACTGAAGCTTTCTTT. Its protein product is CASPTRGYVALNTEAFF.

This clonotype was seen more than once but under ten times. The chain is built from TRBV5-6 and TRBJ2-3; no reliable D call. This CDR3 spans 15 amino acids. Germline V gene data show CDR1 as SGHDT and CDR2 as YYEEEE. Trimming removed 2 bases at V and 2 bases at J, with 12 bases between. The CDR3 DNA sequence: TGTGCCAGCAGCTTTACCCCTGTGGCCACAGATACGCAGTATTTT. Translation: CASSFTPVATDTQYF.

The CDR3 nucleotides are TGTGCCAGCTCTTTTCAGGATGGCTCTAACTATGGCTACACCTTC. Its protein product is CASSFQDGSNYGYTF. This chain uses TRBV27 with TRBJ1-2; no firm D call. The CDR3 length is 15 residues. The germline V and J ends were trimmed by 8 bases and 0 bases, with 16 bases remaining between them. CDR1 and CDR2 (germline): MNHEY, SMNVEV (reference sequence).

This clonotype has just a few counts. This chain uses TRBV11-2 with TRBJ2-7; 8 nucleotides line up with TRBD1. Germline CDR1 is SGHAT and CDR2 is FQNNGV. Germline trimming cut 1 base from V and 0 bases from J; bases unmatched to any gene: 11. The CDR3 extends over 18 amino acids. Here the CDR3 DNA reads TGTGCCAGCAGCTTAGGATTTACTCCCGGACAGGGCTCCTACGAGCAGTACTTC. It specifies CASSLGFTPGQGSYEQYF.

This clonotype came up many times. The rearrangement joins TRBV9 to TRBJ1-1, with D possibly TRBD1 on 5 matching bases. The CDR3 extends over 14 amino acids. Germline CDR1 and CDR2: SGDLS and YYNGEE. The V end lost 4 bases, the J end lost 7 bases, and 17 bases lay between the germline ends. CDR3 residues: CASSPQGQYLEAFF. CDR3 bases: TGTGCCAGCAGCCCGCAGGGCCAGTACCTTGAAGCTTTCTTT.

At least ten counts were recorded for this clonotype. The chain carries TRBV25-1 and TRBJ1-1; TRBD1 matches at 11 bases. Germline CDR1 reads MGHDK; CDR2 reads SYGVNS. The CDR3 has 16 amino acids. The trim removed 2 bases at V and 10 bases at J, leaving 12 bases unmatched. The CDR3 DNA is TGTGCCAGCAGTGAAGTTGGCTGGACAGGGGGCAAGGGAGCTTTCTTT. Amino acid sequence: CASSEVGWTGGKGAFF.

This clonotype was found many times. This rearrangement joins TRBV6-5 to TRBJ1-1; TRBD1 aligns across 8 bases. CDR1 and CDR2 from the germline V gene are MNHEY and SVGAGI. The CDR3 sequence is 16 residues long. The trim removed 4 bases at V and 1 base at J, leaving 8 bases unmatched. The CDR3 loop reads CASSLNLGQGNTEAFF. CDR3 DNA: TGTGCCAGCAGTTTAAACCTTGGACAGGGGAACACTGAAGCTTTCTTT.

The V call is TRBV20-1, the J call TRBJ2-1; D call uncertain. Trimming removed 5 bases from V and 6 bases from J, with 17 bases in between. Germline V lookup: CDR1 DFQATT, CDR2 SNEGSKA (reference sequence). The CDR3 loop spans 14 amino acids. Written as DNA, the CDR3 is TGCAGTGCTCGTCTTAGCAACCGACTCAATGAGCAGTTCTTC. Encoded protein: CSARLSNRLNEQFF.

This clonotype was observed a handful of times. The chain employs TRBV5-1 and TRBJ1-2; TRBD1 agrees at 10 bases. The length of the CDR3 is 14 residues. Per germline, CDR1 SGHRS and CDR2 YFSETQ. V shed 4 bases, J shed 3 bases, and the junction held 3 bases outside the gene matches. CDR3 region: CASSRQGADYGYTF. In DNA form, the CDR3 reads TGCGCCAGCAGCCGACAGGGGGCGGACTATGGCTACACCTTC.

This rearrangement joins TRBV7-9 to TRBJ1-2; D call uncertain. This CDR3 region has 12 residues. Germline V gene data show CDR1 as SEHNR and CDR2 as FQNEAQ (reference sequence). Trimming took 1 base from V and 4 from J, leaving 4 bases between them. The CDR3 sequence: CASSLDVYGYTF. CDR3 in DNA: TGTGCCAGCAGCTTAGATGTCTATGGCTACACCTTC.

This chain connects TRBV7-9 to TRBJ2-3, with 9 positions matching TRBD1. Germline loops: CDR1 SEHNR, CDR2 FQNEAQ (reference sequence). V was pared by 4 bases and J by 4 bases, with 3 bases of the junction left unmatched. This CDR3 comprises 14 residues. The chain's CDR3 is CASSYRQGADTQYF. In DNA, the CDR3 is TGTGCCAGCAGCTACAGACAGGGGGCAGATACGCAGTATTTT.

This clonotype was picked up many times. This chain connects TRBV28 to TRBJ2-1; D unresolved. The CDR3 consists of 16 residues. Germline assignment: CDR1 MDHEN and CDR2 SYDVKM. Trimming removed 7 bases at V and 0 bases at J, with 16 bases between. This chain's CDR3 is CASIPIGLSSYNEQFF. In nucleotides, the CDR3 is TGTGCCAGCATTCCGATCGGGCTTAGCTCCTACAATGAGCAGTTCTTC.

This clonotype appeared many times. J is TRBJ2-7 and V is TRBV27; a weak D match, TRBD1 (6 bases). The CDR3 consists of 13 residues. V lost 2 bases and J lost 4, with 9 bases in between. Germline V CDR1 and CDR2: MNHEY, SMNVEV (reference sequence). The CDR3 DNA reads TGTGCCAGCAGTTTACGGACAGCGTACGAGCAGTACTTC. Its protein is CASSLRTAYEQYF.

The chain uses TRBV9 and TRBJ2-1; D may be TRBD1 or TRBD2 (6 bases each). The CDR3 totals 15 residues. Germline loops: CDR1 SGDLS, CDR2 YYNGEE. V shed 3 bases and J shed 6 bases, with 16 bases lying between them. The CDR3 protein is CASSGRGQGSNEQFF. The CDR3 DNA is TGTGCCAGCAGCGGACGGGGGCAGGGTAGCAATGAGCAGTTCTTC.

This clonotype was seen at least ten times. This chain joins TRBV12-3 or TRBV12-4 and TRBJ2-3; 9 bases fit TRBD2. Trimming took 7 bases from V and 4 from J; bases not matched to a gene: 9. This CDR3 has 15 amino acids. DNA for the CDR3: TGTGCCAGCACCCACGGGGCGGGAGGGGCAGATACGCAGTATTTT. It specifies CASTHGAGGADTQYF.